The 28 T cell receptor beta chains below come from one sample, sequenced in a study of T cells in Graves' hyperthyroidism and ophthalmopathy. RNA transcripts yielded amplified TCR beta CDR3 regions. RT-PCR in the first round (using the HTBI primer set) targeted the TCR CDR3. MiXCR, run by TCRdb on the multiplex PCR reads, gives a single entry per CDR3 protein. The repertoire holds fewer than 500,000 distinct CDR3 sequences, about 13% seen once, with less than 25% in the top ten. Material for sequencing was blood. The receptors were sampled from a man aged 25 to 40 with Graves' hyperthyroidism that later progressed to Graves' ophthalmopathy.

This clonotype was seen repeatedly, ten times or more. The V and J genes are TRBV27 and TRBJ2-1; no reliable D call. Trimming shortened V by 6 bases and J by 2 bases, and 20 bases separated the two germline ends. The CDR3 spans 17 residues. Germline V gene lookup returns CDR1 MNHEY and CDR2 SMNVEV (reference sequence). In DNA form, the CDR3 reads TGTGCCAGCAGACCGATGATTGGCTCTATGACCTACAATGAGCAGTTCTTC. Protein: CASRPMIGSMTYNEQFF.

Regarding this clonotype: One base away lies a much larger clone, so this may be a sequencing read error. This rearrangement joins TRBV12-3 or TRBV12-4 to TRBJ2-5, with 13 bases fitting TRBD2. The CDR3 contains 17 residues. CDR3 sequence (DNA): TGTGCCGGCAGTCTAGGACTAGCGGGGGCCCTCCAAGAGACCCAGTACTTC. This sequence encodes CAGSLGLAGALQETQYF.

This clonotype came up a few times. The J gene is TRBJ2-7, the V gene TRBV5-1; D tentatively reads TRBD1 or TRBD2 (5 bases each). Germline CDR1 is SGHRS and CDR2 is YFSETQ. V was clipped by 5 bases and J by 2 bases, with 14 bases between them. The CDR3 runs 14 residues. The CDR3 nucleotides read TGCGCCAGCAGTCTTTTAGGGACGACCTACGAGCAGTACTTC. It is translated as CASSLLGTTYEQYF.

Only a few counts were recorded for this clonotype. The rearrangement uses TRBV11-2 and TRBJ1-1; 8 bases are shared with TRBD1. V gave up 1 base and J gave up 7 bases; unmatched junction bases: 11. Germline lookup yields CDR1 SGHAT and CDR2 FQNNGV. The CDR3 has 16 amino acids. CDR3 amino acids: CASSLGLGQGGDEAFF. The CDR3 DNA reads TGTGCCAGCAGCTTAGGCCTCGGACAGGGTGGGGATGAAGCTTTCTTT.

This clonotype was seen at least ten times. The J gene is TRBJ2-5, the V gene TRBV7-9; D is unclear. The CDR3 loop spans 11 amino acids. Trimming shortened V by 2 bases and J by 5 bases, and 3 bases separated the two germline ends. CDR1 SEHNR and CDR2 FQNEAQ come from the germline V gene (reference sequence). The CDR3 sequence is CASSLIETQYF. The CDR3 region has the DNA TGTGCCAGCAGCTTAATCGAGACCCAGTACTTC.

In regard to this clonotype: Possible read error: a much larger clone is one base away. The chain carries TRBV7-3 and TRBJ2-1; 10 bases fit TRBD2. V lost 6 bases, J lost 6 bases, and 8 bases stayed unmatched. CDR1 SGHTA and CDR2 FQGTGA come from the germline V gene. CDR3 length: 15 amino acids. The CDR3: CASSQGTSVSNEQFF. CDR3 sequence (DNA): TGTGCCAGCAGTCAAGGGACTAGCGTCAGCAATGAGCAGTTCTTC. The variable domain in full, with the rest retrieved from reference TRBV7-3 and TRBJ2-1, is GAGVSQTPSNKVTEKGKYVELRCDPISGHTALYWYRQSLGQGPEFLIYFQGTGAADDSGLPNDRFFAVRPEGSVSTLKIQRTERGDSAVYLCASSQGTSVSNEQFFGPGTRLTVL.

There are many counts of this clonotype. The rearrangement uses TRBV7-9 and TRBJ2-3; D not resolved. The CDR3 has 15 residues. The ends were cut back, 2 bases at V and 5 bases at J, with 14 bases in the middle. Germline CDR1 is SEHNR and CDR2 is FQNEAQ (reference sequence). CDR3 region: CASSLRTEKGDTQYF. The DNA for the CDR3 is TGTGCCAGCAGCTTAAGGACGGAAAAGGGAGATACGCAGTATTTT.

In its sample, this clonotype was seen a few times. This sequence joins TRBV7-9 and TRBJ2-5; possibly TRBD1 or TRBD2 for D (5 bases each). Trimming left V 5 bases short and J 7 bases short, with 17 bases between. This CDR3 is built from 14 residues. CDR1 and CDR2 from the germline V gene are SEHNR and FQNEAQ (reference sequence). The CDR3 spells CASSQVLGTGTQYF. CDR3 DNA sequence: TGTGCCAGCAGCCAAGTACTAGGGACGGGGACCCAGTACTTC.

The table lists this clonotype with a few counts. This chain's CDR3 is CASSEARPRYSSYNSPLHF. The DNA of the CDR3 is TGTGCCAGCAGTGAAGCGCGGCCAAGATACAGCTCCTATAATTCACCCCTCCACTTT. The chain combines TRBV6-1 with TRBJ1-6; D call uncertain. This CDR3 region has 19 residues. Germline V lookup: CDR1 MNHNS, CDR2 SASEGT. The ends were cut back, 0 bases at V and 0 bases at J, with 15 bases in the middle.

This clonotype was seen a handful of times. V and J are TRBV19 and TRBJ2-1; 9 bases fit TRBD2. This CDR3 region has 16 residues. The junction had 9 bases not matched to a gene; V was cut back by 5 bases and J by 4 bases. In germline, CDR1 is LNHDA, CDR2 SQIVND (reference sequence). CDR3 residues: CASSSPIAGEYNEQFF. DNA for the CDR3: TGTGCCAGTAGTTCGCCGATAGCGGGGGAATACAATGAGCAGTTCTTC.

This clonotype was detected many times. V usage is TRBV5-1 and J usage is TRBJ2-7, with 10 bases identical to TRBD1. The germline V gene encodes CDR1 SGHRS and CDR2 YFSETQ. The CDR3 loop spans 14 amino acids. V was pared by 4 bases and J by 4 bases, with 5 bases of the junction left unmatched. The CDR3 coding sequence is TGCGCCAGCAGCGCCGGACAGGGGGGATACGAGCAGTACTTC. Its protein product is CASSAGQGGYEQYF. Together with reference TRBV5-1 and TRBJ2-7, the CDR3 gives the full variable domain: KAGVTQTPRYLIKTRGQQVTLSCSPISGHRSVSWYQQTPGQGLQFLFEYFSETQRNKGNFPGRFSGRQFSNSRSEMNVSTLELGDSALYLCASSAGQGGYEQYFGPGTRLTVT.

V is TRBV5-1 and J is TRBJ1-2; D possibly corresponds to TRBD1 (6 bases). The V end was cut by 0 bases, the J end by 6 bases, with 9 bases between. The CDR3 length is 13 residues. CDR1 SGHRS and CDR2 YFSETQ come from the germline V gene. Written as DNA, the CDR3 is TGCGCCAGCAGCTTGGGGGGGGCAAATGGCTACACCTTC. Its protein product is CASSLGGANGYTF.

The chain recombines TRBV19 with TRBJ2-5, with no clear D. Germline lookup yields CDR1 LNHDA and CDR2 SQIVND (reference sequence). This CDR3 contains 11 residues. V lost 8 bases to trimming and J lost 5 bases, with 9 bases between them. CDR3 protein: CASGVSETQYF. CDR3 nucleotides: TGTGCCAGTGGCGTTTCGGAGACCCAGTACTTC.

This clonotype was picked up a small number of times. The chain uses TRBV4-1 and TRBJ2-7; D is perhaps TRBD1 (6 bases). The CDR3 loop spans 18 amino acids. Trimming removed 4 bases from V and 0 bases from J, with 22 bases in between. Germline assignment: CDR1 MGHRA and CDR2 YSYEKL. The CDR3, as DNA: TGCGCCAGCAGCCCCGACCCTGGACAGTCCTCGAGCTCCTACGAGCAGTACTTC. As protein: CASSPDPGQSSSSYEQYF.

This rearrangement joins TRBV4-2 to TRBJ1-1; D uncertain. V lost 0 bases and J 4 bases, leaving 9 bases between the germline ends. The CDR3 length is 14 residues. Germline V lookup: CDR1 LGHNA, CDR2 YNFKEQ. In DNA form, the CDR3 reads TGTGCCAGCAGCCAAGAAGCAGCGACCACTGAAGCTTTCTTT. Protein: CASSQEAATTEAFF.

The CDR3 protein is CAISYSGGAYNEQFF. For the CDR3, the DNA is TGTGCCATCAGTTATAGCGGGGGGGCCTACAATGAGCAGTTCTTC. The J gene is TRBJ2-1, the V gene TRBV10-3; TRBD2 matches at 11 bases. The V gene's germline CDR1 is ENHRY and CDR2 SYGVKD. V dropped 5 bases and J dropped 2; count of bases not matched to a gene: 2. The CDR3 runs to 15 residues.

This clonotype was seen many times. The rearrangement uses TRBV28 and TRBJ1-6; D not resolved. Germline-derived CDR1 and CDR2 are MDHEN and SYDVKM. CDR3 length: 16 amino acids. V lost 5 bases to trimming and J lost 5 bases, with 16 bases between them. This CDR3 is CASSRPMGVNNSPLHF. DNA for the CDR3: TGTGCCAGCAGTCGACCCATGGGAGTGAATAATTCACCCCTCCACTTT.

CDR3 DNA sequence: TGTGCCAGCTCCTTACAGGGAAGTCAGCCCCAGCATTTT. It codes for CASSLQGSQPQHF. The chain has TRBV18 and TRBJ1-5; D perhaps matches TRBD1 (6 bases). The CDR3 is made up of 13 amino acids. V was trimmed by 6 bases and J by 6 bases, leaving 12 bases between them. Germline values: CDR1 KGHSH, CDR2 LQKENI.

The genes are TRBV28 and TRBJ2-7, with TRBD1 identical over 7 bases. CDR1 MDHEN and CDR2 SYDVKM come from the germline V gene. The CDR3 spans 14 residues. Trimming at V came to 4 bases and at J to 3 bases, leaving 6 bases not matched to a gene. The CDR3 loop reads CASSWGQPGYEQYF. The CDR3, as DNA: TGTGCCAGCAGTTGGGGACAGCCGGGCTACGAGCAGTACTTC.

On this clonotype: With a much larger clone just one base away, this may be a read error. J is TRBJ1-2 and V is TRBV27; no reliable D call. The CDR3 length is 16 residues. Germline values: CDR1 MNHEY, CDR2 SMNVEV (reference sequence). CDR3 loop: CVSSSWKPGPGRGYTF. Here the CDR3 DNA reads TGTGTCAGCAGTTCTTGGAAACCGGGCCCGGGGAGGGGCTACACCTTC.

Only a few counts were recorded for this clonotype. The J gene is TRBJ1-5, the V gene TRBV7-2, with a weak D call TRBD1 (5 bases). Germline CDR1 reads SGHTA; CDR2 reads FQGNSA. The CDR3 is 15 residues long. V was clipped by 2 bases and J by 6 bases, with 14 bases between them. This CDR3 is CASSLFSGDGQPQHF. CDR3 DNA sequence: TGTGCCAGCAGCTTATTTAGCGGGGACGGTCAGCCCCAGCATTTT.

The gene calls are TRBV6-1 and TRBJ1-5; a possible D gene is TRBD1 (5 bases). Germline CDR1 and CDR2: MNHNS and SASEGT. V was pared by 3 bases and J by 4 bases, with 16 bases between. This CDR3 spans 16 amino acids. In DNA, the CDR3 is TGTGCCAGCAGTGACCACAGGACTAGCCGGAATCAGCCCCAGCATTTT. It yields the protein CASSDHRTSRNQPQHF.

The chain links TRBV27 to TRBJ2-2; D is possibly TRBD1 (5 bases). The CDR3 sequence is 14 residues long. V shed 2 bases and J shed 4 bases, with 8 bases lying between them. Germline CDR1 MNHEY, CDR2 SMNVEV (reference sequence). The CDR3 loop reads CASSLLDITGELFF. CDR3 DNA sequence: TGTGCCAGCAGTTTACTGGACATCACCGGGGAGCTGTTTTTT.

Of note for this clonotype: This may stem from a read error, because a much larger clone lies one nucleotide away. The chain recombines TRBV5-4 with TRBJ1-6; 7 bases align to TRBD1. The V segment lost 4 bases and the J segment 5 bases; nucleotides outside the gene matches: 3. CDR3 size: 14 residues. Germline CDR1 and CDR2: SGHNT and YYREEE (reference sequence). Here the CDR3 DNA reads TGTGCCAGCAGCCGGGACAGCGATAATTCACCCCTCCACTTT. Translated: CASSRDSDNSPLHF. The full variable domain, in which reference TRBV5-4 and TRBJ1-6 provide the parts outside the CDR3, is ETGVTQSPTHLIKTRGQQVTLRCSSQSGHNTVSWYQQALGQGPQFIFQYYREEENGRGNFPPRFSGLQFPNYSSELNVNALELDDSALYLCASSRDSDNSPLHFGNGTRLTVT.

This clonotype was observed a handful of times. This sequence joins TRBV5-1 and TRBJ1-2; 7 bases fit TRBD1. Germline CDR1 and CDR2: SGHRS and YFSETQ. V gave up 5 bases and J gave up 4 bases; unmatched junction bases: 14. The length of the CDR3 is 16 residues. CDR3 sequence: CASSTQGDWAFYGYTF. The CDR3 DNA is TGCGCCAGCAGTACCCAGGGGGATTGGGCTTTCTATGGCTACACCTTC. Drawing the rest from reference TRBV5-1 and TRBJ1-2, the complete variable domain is KAGVTQTPRYLIKTRGQQVTLSCSPISGHRSVSWYQQTPGQGLQFLFEYFSETQRNKGNFPGRFSGRQFSNSRSEMNVSTLELGDSALYLCASSTQGDWAFYGYTFGSGTRLTVV.

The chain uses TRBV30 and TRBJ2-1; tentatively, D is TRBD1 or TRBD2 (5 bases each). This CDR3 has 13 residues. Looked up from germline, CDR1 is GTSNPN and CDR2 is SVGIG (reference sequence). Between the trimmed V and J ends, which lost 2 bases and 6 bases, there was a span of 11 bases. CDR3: CAWSISRGNEQFF. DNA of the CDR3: TGTGCCTGGAGTATTTCGAGGGGCAATGAGCAGTTCTTC.

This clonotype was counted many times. CDR3 protein: CASSSDRILDNEQFF. In DNA, the CDR3 is TGCGCCAGCAGCTCTGACAGGATACTAGACAATGAGCAGTTCTTC. The chain has TRBV5-1 and TRBJ2-1; maybe TRBD1 (6 bases). This CDR3 comprises 15 residues. Trimming left V 3 bases short and J 5 bases short, with 15 bases between. Germline CDR1 reads SGHRS; CDR2 reads YFSETQ.

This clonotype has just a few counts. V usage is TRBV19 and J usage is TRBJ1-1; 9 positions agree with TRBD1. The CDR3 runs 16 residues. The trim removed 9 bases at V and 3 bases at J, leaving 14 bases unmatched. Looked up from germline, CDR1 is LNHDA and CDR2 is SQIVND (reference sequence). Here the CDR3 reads CARLQGAARDDTEAFF. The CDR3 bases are TGTGCCAGATTACAGGGGGCGGCACGCGATGACACTGAAGCTTTCTTT.